The source of this TCR beta chain is a study of blood T cell repertoires in COVID-19. About the research overall: Whether acute or convalescent, the COVID-19 samples came from the United States, Italy and Spain. Sample material is recorded as cDNA or gDNA derived from T cells, B-cell-depleted T cells, or PBMCs.

This clone appeared a few times. V lost 1 base, J lost 4 bases, and 7 bases stayed unmatched. Per the germline V gene, CDR1 is LNHNV and CDR2 is YYDKDF (reference sequence). This CDR3 region has 17 residues. The authors' processing: Estimated nucleated cell counts came from reference gene primer amplification. Assay used: immunoSEQ multiplex PCR; TCRdb lists only in-frame clones, some missing. V, J and clone size are those of that table, while D and trimming were read from the DNA. The sample lists 35,000 to 50,000 clones, roughly 87% seen once, with about 16% in the top ten. Sequencing used peripheral blood. This receptor was identified in a man in his 70s with active COVID-19. The rearrangement uses TRBV15 and TRBJ1-5; 10 bases map to TRBD1. The CDR3 DNA is TGTGCCACCAGCAGAGGTACGAAGGGACAGGGGAATCAGCCCCAGCATTTT. Amino acids: CATSRGTKGQGNQPQHF.